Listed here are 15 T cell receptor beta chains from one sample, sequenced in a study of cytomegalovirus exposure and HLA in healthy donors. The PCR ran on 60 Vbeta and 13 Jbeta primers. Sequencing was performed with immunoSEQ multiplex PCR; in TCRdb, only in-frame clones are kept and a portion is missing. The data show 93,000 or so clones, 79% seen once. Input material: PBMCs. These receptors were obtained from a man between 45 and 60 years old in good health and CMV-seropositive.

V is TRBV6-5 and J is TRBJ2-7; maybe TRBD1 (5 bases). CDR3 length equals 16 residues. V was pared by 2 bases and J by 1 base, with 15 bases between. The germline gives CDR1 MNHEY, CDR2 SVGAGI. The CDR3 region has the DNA TGTGCCAGCAGTTACGCCCCGACAGCGAAATCCTACGAGCAGTACTTC. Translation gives CASSYAPTAKSYEQYF.

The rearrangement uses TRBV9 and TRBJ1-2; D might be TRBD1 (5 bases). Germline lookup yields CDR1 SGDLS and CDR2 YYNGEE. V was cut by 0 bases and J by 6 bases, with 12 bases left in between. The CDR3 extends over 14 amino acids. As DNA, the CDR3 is TGTGCCAGCAGCGTAGCTGGGCAGGGCCATGGCTACACCTTC. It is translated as CASSVAGQGHGYTF.

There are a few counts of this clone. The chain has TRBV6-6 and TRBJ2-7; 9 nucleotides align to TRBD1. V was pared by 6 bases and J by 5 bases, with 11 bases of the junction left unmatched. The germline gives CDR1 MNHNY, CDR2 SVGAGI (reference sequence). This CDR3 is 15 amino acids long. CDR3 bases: TGTGCCAGCAGCAACGGCGGGACAGGGCTCCACGAGCAGTACTTC. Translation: CASSNGGTGLHEQYF.

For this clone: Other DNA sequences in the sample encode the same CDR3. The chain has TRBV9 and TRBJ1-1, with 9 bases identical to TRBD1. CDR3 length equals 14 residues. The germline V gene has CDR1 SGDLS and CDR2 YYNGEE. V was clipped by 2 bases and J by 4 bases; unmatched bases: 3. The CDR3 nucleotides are TGTGCCAGCAGCGTCCTGACAGGGGGCACTGAAGCTTTCTTT. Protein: CASSVLTGGTEAFF.

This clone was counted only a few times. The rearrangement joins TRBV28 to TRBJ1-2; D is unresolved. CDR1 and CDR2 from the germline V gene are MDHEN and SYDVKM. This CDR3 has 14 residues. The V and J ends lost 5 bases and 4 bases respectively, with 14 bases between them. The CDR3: CASSADGVGYGYTF. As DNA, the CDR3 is TGTGCCAGCAGTGCCGACGGGGTTGGCTATGGCTACACCTTC.

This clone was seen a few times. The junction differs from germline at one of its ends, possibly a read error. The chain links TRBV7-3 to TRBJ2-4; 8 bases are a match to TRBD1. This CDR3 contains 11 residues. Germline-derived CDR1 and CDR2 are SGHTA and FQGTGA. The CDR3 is CGGQVKNIQYF. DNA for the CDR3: TGCGGGGGACAGGTAAAAAACATTCAGTACTTC.

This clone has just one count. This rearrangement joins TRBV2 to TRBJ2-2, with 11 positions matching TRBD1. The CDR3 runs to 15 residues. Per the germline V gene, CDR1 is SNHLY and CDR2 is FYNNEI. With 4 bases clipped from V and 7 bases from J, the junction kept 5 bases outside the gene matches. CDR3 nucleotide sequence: TGTGCCAGCAGTGTTGGACAGGGGGCGTTCGGGGAGCTGTTTTTT. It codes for CASSVGQGAFGELFF.

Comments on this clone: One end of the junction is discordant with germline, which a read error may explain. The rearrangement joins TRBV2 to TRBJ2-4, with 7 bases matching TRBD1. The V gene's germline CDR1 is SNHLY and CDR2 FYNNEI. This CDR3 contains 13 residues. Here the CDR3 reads CASSEEAGGNWNF. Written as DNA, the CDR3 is TGTGCCAGCAGTGAAGAGGCAGGGGGTAATTGGAACTTC.

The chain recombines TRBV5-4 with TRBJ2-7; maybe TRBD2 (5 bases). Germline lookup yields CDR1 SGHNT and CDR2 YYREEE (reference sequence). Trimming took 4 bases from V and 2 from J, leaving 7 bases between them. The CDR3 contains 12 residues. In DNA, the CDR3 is TGTGCCAGCAGCAACGGGGCCTACGAGCAGTACTTC. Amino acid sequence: CASSNGAYEQYF.

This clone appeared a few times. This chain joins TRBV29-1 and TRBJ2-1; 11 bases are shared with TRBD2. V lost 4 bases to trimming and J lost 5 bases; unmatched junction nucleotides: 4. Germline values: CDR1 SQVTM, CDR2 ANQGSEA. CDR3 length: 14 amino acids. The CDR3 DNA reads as TGCAGCGTTGCCGGGACTAGCGGAAACAATGAGCAGTTCTTC. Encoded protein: CSVAGTSGNNEQFF.

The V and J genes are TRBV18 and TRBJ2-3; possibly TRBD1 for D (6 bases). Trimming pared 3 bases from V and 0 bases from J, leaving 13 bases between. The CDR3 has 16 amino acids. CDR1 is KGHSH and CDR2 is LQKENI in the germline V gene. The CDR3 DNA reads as TGTGCCAGCTCACCTCGGTCAGGGGCTAGCACAGATACGCAGTATTTT. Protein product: CASSPRSGASTDTQYF.

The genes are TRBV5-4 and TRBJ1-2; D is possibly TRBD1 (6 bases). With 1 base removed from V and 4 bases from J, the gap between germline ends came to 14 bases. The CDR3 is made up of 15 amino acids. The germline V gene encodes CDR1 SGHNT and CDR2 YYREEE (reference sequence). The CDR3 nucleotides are TGTGCCAGCAGCTTGAATGTGGCGGGGGCCTATGGCTACACCTTC. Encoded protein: CASSLNVAGAYGYTF.

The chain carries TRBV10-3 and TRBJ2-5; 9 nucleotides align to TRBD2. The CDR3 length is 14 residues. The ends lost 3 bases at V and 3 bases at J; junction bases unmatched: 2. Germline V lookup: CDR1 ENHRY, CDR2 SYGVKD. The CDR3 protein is CAISDSGSKETQYF. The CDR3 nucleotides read TGTGCCATCAGTGATAGCGGGAGCAAAGAGACCCAGTACTTC.

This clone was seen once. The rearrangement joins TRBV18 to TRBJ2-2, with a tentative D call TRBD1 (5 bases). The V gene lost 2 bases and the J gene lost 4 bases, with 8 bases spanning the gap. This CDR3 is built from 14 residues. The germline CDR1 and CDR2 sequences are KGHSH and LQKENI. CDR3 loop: CASSPSRGTGELFF. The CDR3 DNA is TGTGCCAGCTCACCAAGTAGGGGCACCGGGGAGCTGTTTTTT. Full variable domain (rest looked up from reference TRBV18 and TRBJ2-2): NAGVMQNPRHLVRRRGQEARLRCSPMKGHSHVYWYRQLPEEGLKFMVYLQKENIIDESGMPKERFSAEFPKEGPSILRIQQVVRGDSAAYFCASSPSRGTGELFFGEGSRLTVL.

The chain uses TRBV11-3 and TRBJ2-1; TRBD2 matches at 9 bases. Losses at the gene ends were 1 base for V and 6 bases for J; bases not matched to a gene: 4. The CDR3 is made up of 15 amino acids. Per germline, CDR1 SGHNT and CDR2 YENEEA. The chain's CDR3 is CASSLGAGGPNEQFF. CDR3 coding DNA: TGTGCCAGCAGCTTAGGGGCGGGAGGGCCCAATGAGCAGTTCTTC.